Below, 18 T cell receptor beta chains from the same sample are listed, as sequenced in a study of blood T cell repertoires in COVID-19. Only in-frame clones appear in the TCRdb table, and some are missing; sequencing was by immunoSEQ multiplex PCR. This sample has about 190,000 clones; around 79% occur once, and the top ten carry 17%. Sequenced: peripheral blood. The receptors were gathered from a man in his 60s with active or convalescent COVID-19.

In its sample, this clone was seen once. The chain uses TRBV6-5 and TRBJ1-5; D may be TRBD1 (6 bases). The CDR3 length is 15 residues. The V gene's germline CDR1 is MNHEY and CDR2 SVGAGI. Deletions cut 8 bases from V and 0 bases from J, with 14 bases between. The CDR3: CASSRGGYSNQPQHF. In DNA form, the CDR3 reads TGTGCCAGCTCCCGGGGGGGCTATAGCAATCAGCCCCAGCATTTT.

Here the CDR3 DNA reads TGTGCCAGCAGCTTTTCTTGGGCGGGATTGAACACCGGGGAGCTGTTTTTT. Its translation: CASSFSWAGLNTGELFF. The V gene is TRBV7-2, the J gene TRBJ2-2; possibly TRBD2 for D (6 bases). This CDR3 contains 17 residues. The ends were cut back, 3 bases at V and 1 base at J, with 15 bases in the middle. The germline V gene encodes CDR1 SGHTA and CDR2 FQGNSA.

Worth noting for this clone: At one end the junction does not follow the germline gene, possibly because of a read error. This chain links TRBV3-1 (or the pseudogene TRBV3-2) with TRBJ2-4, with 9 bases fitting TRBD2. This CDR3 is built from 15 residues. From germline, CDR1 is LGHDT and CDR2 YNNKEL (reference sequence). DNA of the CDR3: TGTGCCAGCAGCCAACGGAGGGGAACCGGGACTAGCATGTGCTTC. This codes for CASSQRRGTGTSMCF.

This CDR3 reads CSVATDSNTEAFF. CDR3 nucleotide sequence: TGCAGCGTTGCGACAGACTCCAACACTGAAGCTTTCTTT. This chain uses TRBV29-1 with TRBJ1-1; maybe TRBD1 (5 bases). CDR1 and CDR2 (germline): SQVTM, ANQGSEA. V lost 4 bases, J lost 2 bases, and 11 bases lay in between. The CDR3 contains 13 residues.

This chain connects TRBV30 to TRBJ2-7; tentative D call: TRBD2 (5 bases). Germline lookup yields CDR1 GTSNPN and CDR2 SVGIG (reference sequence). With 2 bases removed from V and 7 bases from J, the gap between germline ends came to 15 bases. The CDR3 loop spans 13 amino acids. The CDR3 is CAWSSGEMREQYF. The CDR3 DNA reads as TGTGCCTGGAGTTCCGGGGAGATGAGGGAGCAGTACTTC.

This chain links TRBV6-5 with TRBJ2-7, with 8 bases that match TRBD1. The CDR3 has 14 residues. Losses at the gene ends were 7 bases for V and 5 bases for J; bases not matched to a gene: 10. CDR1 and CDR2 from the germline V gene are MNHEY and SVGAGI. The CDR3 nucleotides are TGTGCCAGCACCAGCGCGGGACAGGCGAACGAGCAGTACTTC. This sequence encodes CASTSAGQANEQYF.

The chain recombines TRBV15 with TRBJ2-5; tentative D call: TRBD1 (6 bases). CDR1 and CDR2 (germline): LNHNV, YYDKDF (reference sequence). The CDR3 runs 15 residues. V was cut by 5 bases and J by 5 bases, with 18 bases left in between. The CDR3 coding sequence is TGTGCCACCAGCCCCCTCGAGACAGGTGTGGAGACCCAGTACTTC. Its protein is CATSPLETGVETQYF.

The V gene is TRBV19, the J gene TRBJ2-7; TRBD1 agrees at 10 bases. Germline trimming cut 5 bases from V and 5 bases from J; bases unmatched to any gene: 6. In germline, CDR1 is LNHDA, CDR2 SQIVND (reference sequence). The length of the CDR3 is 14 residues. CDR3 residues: CASSPRTGGDEQYF. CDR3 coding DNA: TGTGCCAGTAGTCCACGGACAGGGGGGGACGAGCAGTACTTC.

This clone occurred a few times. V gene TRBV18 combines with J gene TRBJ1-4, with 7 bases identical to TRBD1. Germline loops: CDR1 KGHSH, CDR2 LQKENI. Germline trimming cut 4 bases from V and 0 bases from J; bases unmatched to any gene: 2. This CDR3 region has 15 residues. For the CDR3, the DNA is TGTGCCAGCTCACGGGACAGAGCAACTAATGAAAAACTGTTTTTT. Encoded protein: CASSRDRATNEKLFF.

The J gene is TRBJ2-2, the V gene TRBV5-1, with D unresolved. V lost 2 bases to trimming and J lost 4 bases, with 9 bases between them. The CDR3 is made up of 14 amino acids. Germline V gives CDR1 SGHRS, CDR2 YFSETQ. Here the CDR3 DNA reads TGCGCCAGCAGCTTACCAGGTAGCACCGGGGAGCTGTTTTTT. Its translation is CASSLPGSTGELFF.

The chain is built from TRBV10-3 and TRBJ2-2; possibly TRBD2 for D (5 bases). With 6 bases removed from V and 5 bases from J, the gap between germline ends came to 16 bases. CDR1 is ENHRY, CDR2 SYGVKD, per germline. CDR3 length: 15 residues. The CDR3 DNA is TGTGCCATCAGCGACGACACCCCGGGGACCGGGGAGCTGTTTTTT. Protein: CAISDDTPGTGELFF.

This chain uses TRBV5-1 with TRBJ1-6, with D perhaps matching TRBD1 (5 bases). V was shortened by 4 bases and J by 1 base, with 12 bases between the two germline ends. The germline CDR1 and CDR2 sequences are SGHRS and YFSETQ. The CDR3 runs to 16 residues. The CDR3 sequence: CASSRRGQSYNSPLHF. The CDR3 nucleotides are TGCGCCAGCAGCAGGAGGGGTCAATCCTATAATTCACCCCTCCACTTT.

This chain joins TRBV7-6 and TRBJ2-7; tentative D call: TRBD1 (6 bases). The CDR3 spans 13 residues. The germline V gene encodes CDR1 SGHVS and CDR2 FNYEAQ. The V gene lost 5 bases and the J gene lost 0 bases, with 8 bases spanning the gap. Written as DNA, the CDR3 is TGTGCCAGCAGCGCCAGGGGCTCCTACGAGCAGTACTTC. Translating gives CASSARGSYEQYF.

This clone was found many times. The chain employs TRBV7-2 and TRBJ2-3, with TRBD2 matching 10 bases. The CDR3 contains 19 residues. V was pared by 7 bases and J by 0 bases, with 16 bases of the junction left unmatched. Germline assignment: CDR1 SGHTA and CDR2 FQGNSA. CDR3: CASNQPRLAGPTSTDTQYF. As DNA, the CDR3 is TGTGCCAGCAACCAACCCCGACTAGCGGGTCCAACTAGCACAGATACGCAGTATTTT.

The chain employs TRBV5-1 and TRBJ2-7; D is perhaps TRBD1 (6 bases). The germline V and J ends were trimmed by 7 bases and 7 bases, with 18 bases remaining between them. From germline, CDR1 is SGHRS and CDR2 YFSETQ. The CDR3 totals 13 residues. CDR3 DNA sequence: TGCGCCAGCTCTCCCCAGGGGCCGAGGGAGCAGTACTTC. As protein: CASSPQGPREQYF.

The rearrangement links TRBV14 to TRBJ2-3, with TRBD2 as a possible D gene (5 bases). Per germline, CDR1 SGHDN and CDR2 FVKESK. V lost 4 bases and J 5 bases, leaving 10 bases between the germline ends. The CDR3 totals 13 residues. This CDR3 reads CASSPDYGDTQYF. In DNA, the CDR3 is TGTGCCAGCAGCCCTGACTACGGAGATACGCAGTATTTT. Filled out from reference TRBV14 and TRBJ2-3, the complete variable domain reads EAGVTQFPSHSVIEKGQTVTLRCDPISGHDNLYWYRRVMGKEIKFLLHFVKESKQDESGMPNNRFLAERTGGTYSTLKVQPAELEDSGVYFCASSPDYGDTQYFGPGTRLTVL.

This CDR3 is CASSLTGSDSGNTIYF. In DNA, the CDR3 is TGTGCCAGCTCCTTGACAGGGTCTGACTCTGGAAACACCATATATTTT. The chain combines TRBV18 with TRBJ1-3; 7 bases are a match to TRBD1. V was pared by 6 bases and J by 0 bases, with 8 bases of the junction left unmatched. CDR3 length: 16 residues. CDR1 and CDR2 from the germline V gene are KGHSH and LQKENI.

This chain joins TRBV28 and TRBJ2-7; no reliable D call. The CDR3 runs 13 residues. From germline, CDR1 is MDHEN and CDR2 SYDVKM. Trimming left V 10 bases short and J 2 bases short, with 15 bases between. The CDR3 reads CATYDTLTYEQYF. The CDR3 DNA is TGTGCCACCTATGACACCTTAACCTACGAGCAGTACTTC.